This T cell receptor (beta chain) was identified in a study of T cells after yellow fever vaccination. Study-wide results and caveats: CD4 and CD8 compartments shared a small share of clonotypes.

With 7 bases removed from V and 5 bases from J, the gap between germline ends came to 15 bases. Looked up from germline, CDR1 is SGHRS and CDR2 is YFSETQ. This CDR3 spans 13 amino acids. Via MiXCR, TCRdb re-called the 5' RACE reads, giving one row per CDR3 protein. The sample has about 220,000 distinct CDR3 sequences; about 3% are singletons. This clonotype was counted a few times. The antigen remains unidentified. The sample was CD4+ T cells sorted from PBMCs, taken 10 days after the yellow fever booster vaccination. The V and J genes are TRBV5-1 and TRBJ1-2; D gene ambiguous. The sequence derives from a man aged 18-30 years who received the YFV17D yellow fever vaccine. The CDR3 loop is CASATETIYGYTF. The CDR3 DNA reads TGCGCCAGCGCAACAGAAACCATTTATGGCTACACCTTC.